Presented here are 27 T cell receptor beta chains from one specimen sequenced in a study of blood T cell repertoires in COVID-19. The protocol was immunoSEQ multiplex PCR, while the TCRdb copy is restricted to in-frame clones and leaves out a portion. The table lists fewer than 110,000 clones, 92% of them singletons. Sequenced material: peripheral blood. The source of these receptors is a man aged 50 to 59 with active COVID-19.

The chain recombines TRBV30 with TRBJ1-3; no definite D call. Between the trimmed V and J ends, which lost 2 bases and 0 bases, there was a span of 11 bases. The germline V gene has CDR1 GTSNPN and CDR2 SVGIG (reference sequence). The CDR3 spans 15 residues. The CDR3 reads CAWSPQLGSGNTIYF. The DNA for the CDR3 is TGTGCCTGGAGTCCCCAACTCGGCTCTGGAAACACCATATATTTT.

The chain is built from TRBV9 and TRBJ2-5, with TRBD2 identical over 13 bases. Germline V lookup: CDR1 SGDLS, CDR2 YYNGEE. V lost 4 bases to trimming and J lost 5 bases; unmatched junction nucleotides: 20. The CDR3 loop spans 20 amino acids. The CDR3 is CASSYPRLGGTSGNEETQYF. The CDR3 region has the DNA TGTGCCAGCAGCTACCCACGGCTGGGGGGGACTAGCGGGAATGAGGAGACCCAGTACTTC.

The V call is TRBV30, the J call TRBJ2-7; 8 positions match TRBD1. Germline CDR1 is GTSNPN and CDR2 is SVGIG (reference sequence). V lost 0 bases and J lost 2; bases outside the gene matches: 3. The CDR3 sequence is 14 residues long. The chain's CDR3 is CAWSVGQAAYEQYF. For the CDR3, the DNA is TGTGCCTGGAGTGTGGGACAGGCCGCCTACGAGCAGTACTTC.

J is TRBJ2-7 and V is TRBV27; 9 nucleotides match TRBD1. This CDR3 is 15 amino acids long. V shed 6 bases and J 3 bases; nucleotides not matched to a gene: 9. Germline CDR1 is MNHEY and CDR2 is SMNVEV (reference sequence). CDR3: CASSLPGQGIYEQYF. The DNA for the CDR3 is TGTGCCAGCAGCCTACCCGGACAGGGGATCTACGAGCAGTACTTC.

The chain joins TRBV12-5 to TRBJ2-7; a possible D gene is TRBD1 (6 bases). The CDR3 is made up of 14 amino acids. Germline lookup yields CDR1 LGHNT and CDR2 FRNRAP. V was clipped by 5 bases and J by 0 bases, with 11 bases between them. Here the CDR3 DNA reads TGTGCTAGTGGTCATGGACAGAGCTCCTACGAGCAGTACTTC. Encoded protein: CASGHGQSSYEQYF.

The chain recombines TRBV19 with TRBJ1-3; D remains unclear. CDR1 is LNHDA, CDR2 SQIVND, per germline (reference sequence). V was cut by 8 bases and J by 2 bases, with 10 bases left in between. The CDR3 totals 13 residues. CDR3 DNA sequence: TGTGCCAGTGCTCTCGGGGCTGGAAACACCATATATTTT. Amino acid sequence: CASALGAGNTIYF.

The chain carries TRBV3-1 (or the pseudogene TRBV3-2) and TRBJ2-5; 10 bases agree with TRBD2. This CDR3 region has 16 residues. The germline gives CDR1 LGHDT, CDR2 YNNKEL (reference sequence). The V segment lost 1 base and the J segment 1 base; nucleotides outside the gene matches: 3. The CDR3 sequence is CASSQVSGRVQETQYF. CDR3 sequence (DNA): TGTGCCAGCAGCCAAGTCAGCGGGAGGGTCCAAGAGACCCAGTACTTC.

The gene calls are TRBV10-3 and TRBJ1-2; no clear D. CDR1 and CDR2 (germline): ENHRY, SYGVKD. The CDR3 length is 14 residues. Trimming shortened V by 0 bases and J by 6 bases, and 11 bases separated the two germline ends. CDR3 DNA sequence: TGTGCCATCAGTGAGTCCGGCAAGAGGAATGGCTACACCTTC. Translating it yields CAISESGKRNGYTF.

The V call is TRBV27, the J call TRBJ2-3; a weak D match, TRBD2 (5 bases). CDR1 is MNHEY and CDR2 is SMNVEV in the germline V gene (reference sequence). Trimming stripped 4 bases from V and 4 bases from J, with 18 bases between. The CDR3 loop spans 16 amino acids. CDR3 in amino acids: CASSSYLGVWSDTQYF. CDR3 DNA: TGTGCCAGCAGTTCCTACCTCGGGGTTTGGTCAGATACGCAGTATTTT.

This clone appeared once. The chain links TRBV2 to TRBJ1-4; 7 bases line up with TRBD1. This CDR3 contains 14 residues. V was pared by 6 bases and J by 4 bases, with 5 bases of the junction left unmatched. CDR1 is SNHLY, CDR2 FYNNEI, per germline. CDR3 nucleotides: TGTGCCAGCAGGAAGGCAGGGGGTAATGAAAAACTGTTTTTT. It yields the protein CASRKAGGNEKLFF.

V gene TRBV3-1 (or the pseudogene TRBV3-2) combines with J gene TRBJ2-2; maybe TRBD2 (5 bases). Trimming pared 2 bases from V and 0 bases from J, leaving 10 bases between. Germline values: CDR1 LGHDT, CDR2 YNNKEL (reference sequence). CDR3 length: 16 residues. In DNA form, the CDR3 reads TGTGCCAGCAGCCAATTGAGAGGGACGAACACCGGGGAGCTGTTTTTT. Encoded protein: CASSQLRGTNTGELFF.

The sample holds one count of this clone. The chain joins TRBV24-1 to TRBJ2-7; the D is unclear. Trimming removed 4 bases from V and 5 bases from J, with 11 bases in between. Germline V lookup: CDR1 KGHDR, CDR2 SFDVKD. CDR3 length: 13 residues. In nucleotides, the CDR3 is TGTGCCACCAGTGACAGTCATTCCCACGAGCAGTACTTC. This sequence encodes CATSDSHSHEQYF.

The V and J genes are TRBV11-2 and TRBJ1-1; D is possibly TRBD1 (5 bases). Germline-derived CDR1 and CDR2 are SGHAT and FQNNGV. V was clipped by 4 bases and J by 4 bases, with 16 bases between them. This CDR3 is 15 amino acids long. CDR3 sequence (DNA): TGTGCCAGCAGCTCCTACCCGACAGTAGCCACTGAAGCTTTCTTT. This translates into CASSSYPTVATEAFF.

The chain has TRBV5-6 and TRBJ2-2, with 7 positions matching TRBD1. The CDR3 has 15 amino acids. Losses at the gene ends were 4 bases for V and 4 bases for J; bases not matched to a gene: 7. CDR1 SGHDT and CDR2 YYEEEE come from the germline V gene. CDR3 region: CASSPNRGSTGELFF. CDR3 in DNA: TGTGCCAGCAGCCCGAACAGGGGAAGCACCGGGGAGCTGTTTTTT.

The chain is built from TRBV7-7 and TRBJ2-3; 15 bases map to TRBD2. Germline V gives CDR1 SSHAT, CDR2 FNYEAQ (reference sequence). CDR3 length equals 15 residues. V gave up 5 bases and J gave up 6 bases; unmatched junction bases: 3. The CDR3, as DNA: TGTGCCAGCAGCCCCGGGACTAGCGGGAGGGATACGCAGTATTTT. Amino acid sequence: CASSPGTSGRDTQYF.

In nucleotides, the CDR3 is TGTGCCAGCAGCAGTAGACTAAGCGGGAGAATTATGGGGTCCTACAATGAGCAGTTCTTC. It translates to CASSSRLSGRIMGSYNEQFF. The genes are TRBV3-1 (or the pseudogene TRBV3-2) and TRBJ2-1; TRBD2 matches 8 bases. Germline V lookup: CDR1 LGHDT, CDR2 YNNKEL (reference sequence). V lost 5 bases, J lost 1 base, and 19 bases stayed unmatched. CDR3 size: 20 residues.

V gene TRBV18 combines with J gene TRBJ2-5; D gene ambiguous. This CDR3 region has 14 residues. From germline, CDR1 is KGHSH and CDR2 LQKENI. V was pared by 2 bases and J by 0 bases, with 7 bases between. CDR3 nucleotides: TGTGCCAGCTCACCATGGCGGAACCAAGAGACCCAGTACTTC. This translates into CASSPWRNQETQYF.

This chain joins TRBV9 and TRBJ2-3; 8 bases line up with TRBD2. The V gene end was trimmed by 4 bases and the J gene end by 1 base; junction bases not matched to a gene: 5. Germline lookup yields CDR1 SGDLS and CDR2 YYNGEE. The length of the CDR3 is 15 residues. In DNA, the CDR3 is TGTGCCAGCAGCCAATTGACTAGCGGCACAGATACGCAGTATTTT. This translates into CASSQLTSGTDTQYF.

V usage is TRBV7-3 and J usage is TRBJ1-1; 7 positions match TRBD1. Germline V CDR1 and CDR2: SGHTA, FQGTGA. The length of the CDR3 is 13 residues. Trimming took 5 bases from V and 3 from J; bases not matched to a gene: 3. CDR3 loop: CASSAGGHTEAFF. The CDR3, as DNA: TGTGCCAGCAGCGCAGGGGGGCACACTGAAGCTTTCTTT.

In nucleotides, the CDR3 is TGTGCCAGCAACTCTTTCAGGGACAGCAACTACGAGCAGTACTTC. It specifies CASNSFRDSNYEQYF. The rearrangement uses TRBV7-9 and TRBJ2-7, with 7 nucleotides matching TRBD1. The CDR3 is 15 residues long. V lost 7 bases and J lost 3; bases outside the gene matches: 12. CDR1 and CDR2 from the germline V gene are SEHNR and FQNEAQ (reference sequence).

The CDR3 protein is CASKLPNQPQHF. For the CDR3, the DNA is TGTGCCAGCAAACTTCCGAATCAGCCCCAGCATTTT. This chain links TRBV2 with TRBJ1-5; D gene unclear. The CDR3 has 12 residues. V was pared by 7 bases and J by 4 bases, with 8 bases between. Germline values: CDR1 SNHLY, CDR2 FYNNEI.

This rearrangement joins TRBV5-1 to TRBJ2-2; 8 bases agree with TRBD1. This CDR3 is built from 15 residues. Trimming removed 3 bases from V and 7 bases from J; junction bases left unmatched: 8. Germline V CDR1 and CDR2: SGHRS, YFSETQ. CDR3 nucleotide sequence: TGCGCCAGCAGCTCTAGGACAGGGTCGGGCGGGGAGCTGTTTTTT. It translates to CASSSRTGSGGELFF.

Only one count was recorded for this clone. The chain employs TRBV7-2 and TRBJ1-1; D is perhaps TRBD1 (6 bases). This CDR3 contains 13 residues. Germline CDR1 and CDR2: SGHTA and FQGNSA. V was shortened by 5 bases and J by 3 bases, with 10 bases between the two germline ends. The chain's CDR3 is CASSRGRYTEAFF. The CDR3 bases are TGTGCCAGCAGCAGGGGGAGATACACTGAAGCTTTCTTT. Full variable domain (missing parts from reference TRBV7-2 and TRBJ1-1): GAGVSQSPSNKVTEKGKDVELRCDPISGHTALYWYRQSLGQGLEFLIYFQGNSAPDKSGLPSDRFSAERTGGSVSTLTIQRTQQEDSAVYLCASSRGRYTEAFFGQGTRLTVV.

The V call is TRBV28, the J call TRBJ1-1; 7 positions match TRBD1. CDR3 size: 15 residues. The germline gives CDR1 MDHEN, CDR2 SYDVKM. J was trimmed by 0 bases and V by 7 bases; bases with no gene match: 8. The CDR3 reads CASTLPGQVNTEAFF. The CDR3 region has the DNA TGTGCCAGCACCCTACCCGGACAGGTGAACACTGAAGCTTTCTTT.

This clone was observed a single time. CDR3 residues: CASSFNSGEQFF. The CDR3 coding sequence is TGTGCCAGCAGTTTCAATTCGGGTGAGCAGTTCTTC. The chain has TRBV28 and TRBJ2-1; D call uncertain. The CDR3 spans 12 residues. The germline gives CDR1 MDHEN, CDR2 SYDVKM. V was trimmed by 3 bases and J by 9 bases, leaving 9 bases between them. Using reference TRBV28 and TRBJ2-1 for the parts outside the CDR3, the full variable domain is DVKVTQSSRYLVKRTGEKVFLECVQDMDHENMFWYRQDPGLGLRLIYFSYDVKMKEKGDIPEGYSVSREKKERFSLILESASTNQTSMYLCASSFNSGEQFFGPGTRLTVL.

CDR3 in DNA: TGTGCCAGCAGCTACCCAAGCGGGAACGCCTACGAGCAGTACTTC. Its translation: CASSYPSGNAYEQYF. The rearrangement links TRBV7-2 to TRBJ2-7, with 7 nucleotides matching TRBD2. CDR1 is SGHTA and CDR2 is FQGNSA in the germline V gene. V was clipped by 4 bases and J by 2 bases; unmatched bases: 8. The length of the CDR3 is 15 residues.

This chain uses TRBV6-5 with TRBJ2-3; TRBD2 might be the D (5 bases). The CDR3 runs to 15 residues. Germline lookup yields CDR1 MNHEY and CDR2 SVGAGI. Trimming stripped 5 bases from V and 0 bases from J, with 12 bases between. Here the CDR3 reads CASSPAALSTDTQYF. The DNA for the CDR3 is TGTGCCAGCAGTCCAGCGGCACTTAGCACAGATACGCAGTATTTT.